This T cell receptor (beta chain) comes out of a study of T cell repertoires and leukemia-associated antigens (dated by TCRdb to the late 2010s). For the wider study: Around 16 million effective reads were obtained overall, with each sample giving about 5.1 to 7 million read pairs and roughly 3 to 5.0 million effective reads.

This clonotype has a count of ten or more. Its antigen is still unknown. No base qualities exist here, and no much larger clone lies one base off it. What the study reported, not specific to this receptor: Antigen specificity and function of the expanded clones were not tested directly and required further investigation. No significant differences among the four groups were observed in the numbers of Vbeta genes (about 60), Jbeta genes (14), VDJ rearrangements, or unique CDR3s.

As a first step, the CD3+ T cells were left to rest overnight in RPMI 1640 lacking fetal bovine serum, at about 2.5 million cells/mL. MACS immunomagnetic beads were used according to the manufacturer's instructions to isolate CD3+ T cells from PBMCs. Total RNA was extracted from the cultured T cells using TRIzol reagent. TCRbeta libraries were amplified from RNA using 5' rapid amplification of cDNA ends (5'RACE). Before sequencing, Qubit, an Agilent instrument, and quantitative PCR were used to check library concentration and integrity. Qualified libraries were sequenced on Illumina HiSeq or MiSeq by a commercial service provider. Under the source paper's analysis protocol: TCR sequences in each sample were identified with MiXCR version 1.8.2. For a clone to be considered qualified, a CDR3 longer than four amino acids, an in-frame nucleotide length, and the absence of a stop codon were required. A read containing the complete CDR3 structure was counted as an effective read. RT-PCR with 24 Vbeta primers, GeneScan spectratyping, and Sanger sequencing were used to validate expanded clones. TCRdb trimmed public reads at Q25 via fastp, called clones via MiXCR and kept in-frame beta chains. Here each entry gathers all rows of one CDR3 protein and keeps the most common genes and DNA. TCRdb's processing, not the study's, gives the V and J calls here. The sample table lists fewer than 15,000 distinct CDR3 sequences, more than 40% of them with a count of one. Jointly, the top ten make up about 33% of the sample.

This TCR was recovered from a female donor in good health. The specimen was CD3+ T cells sorted from blood and cultured.

The DNA reads as follows: TGTGCCTGGGGACTAGCGGGAGCCCCGGGAGATACGCAGTATTTT. Its amino acids are CAWGLAGAPGDTQYF. The rearrangement joined TRBV30 to TRBJ2-3, and TRBD2 matches 13 of the central bases. The CDR3, from cysteine to phenylalanine, totals 15 residues. Only the CDR3 region is kept as DNA, spanning 45 bases read in frame from base 1. CDR1 is given as GTSNPN and CDR2 as SVGIG, both from the germline V gene (reference sequence). Trimmed from V: 5 bases; trimmed from J: 5 bases; junction bases lacking a gene match: 7.